Detailed here is one T cell receptor (beta chain). The specificity of this receptor is unknown. Nothing much larger sits one base from this clone, and base qualities are not available. Compared with germline, V lacks 10 bases and J lacks 3 bases; bases without a gene match: 11. From the cysteine through the phenylalanine, the CDR3 covers 14 amino acids. Just the 42-base CDR3 DNA is kept, in frame starting at base 1. The germline V gene encodes CDR1 MNHEY and CDR2 SMNVEV (reference sequence). This sample is part of a study of T cell responses to AZD1222 COVID-19 vaccine (dated by TCRdb to the early 2020s). For context, the study as a whole: AZD1222 recipients whose second dose came at about 4 weeks and those whose second dose came at about 12 weeks were combined into one group, since spike-specific TCR depth and breadth did not differ between the two schedules. A total of over 230 trial participants underwent TCR sequencing, of whom about 210 had received two doses of AZD1222 and roughly 26 had received two doses of the MenACWY control vaccine. Enrollment into the trials was organized by age into subgroups of 18-55, 56-69 and 70-plus years, and those subgroups contained approximately 150, 30 and 60 TCR-sequenced participants, respectively. The investigation overall reported the following: Reportedly, close to half of the unique spike-specific TCRs recognized epitopes lying outside the regions that are mutated in the B.1.351 and B.1.1.7 variants. After two AZD1222 doses, both the breadth and the depth of spike-specific TCRs were significantly higher than at day 0 and than in MenACWY recipients. Because no samples from the day 14 peak response were available, repertoires could be characterized only after the peak T cell response. CD4 TCRs associated with the vaccine covered the entire spike protein, and the dominant responses were in regions 160-218 and 743-854. In the small 56-69-year group, the increase in depth fell short of significance, most likely because of low power. Participants were mostly white British and included more females than males, and it was suggested by the authors that clonal diversity may have been underestimated. Conclusions about previously exposed vaccinees are limited because only five to seven AZD1222 recipients were SARS-CoV-2 seropositive at baseline.

Explained via the paper, the time point label denotes: baseline before first vaccination. Samples from vaccinated people were obtained from the UK trials COV001 and COV002, which included a single-blind randomized controlled phase 2/3 trial of AZD1222 (ChAdOx1 nCoV-19) in healthy adults. For TCRbeta chain sequencing, PBMC samples were collected from trial participants at day 0 and at day 28 after the second dose. The CDR3 regions of human TCRbeta chains were analyzed by immunosequencing. The study's processing was this. Repertoire TCRs were matched against a reference library of SARS-CoV-2-specific TCRs generated with the MIRA antigen-specificity platform. Breadth meant the fraction of unique TCRs that were SARS-CoV-2-associated, whereas depth meant the fraction of total T cells that were SARS-CoV-2-associated. Using the MIRA data, each spike-specific TCR was mapped to the spike region that the TCR reacts to and placed in a CD4 or CD8 class. Log10-transformed breadth and depth values were compared by one-way ANOVA with Sidak's multiple comparisons tests. Sourced from immuneACCESS, this table was stored by TCRdb with only in-frame sequences that have V and J called. A share of the clones is absent; for the studies checked, an unresolved V gene accounts for under half, and the remainder has no known explanation. V and J calls and clone size come straight from that table; D and trimming were deduced from the DNA. The sample table contains 150,000 to 170,000 clones; only one count was recorded for roughly 90% of them. The ten largest clones capture 18% of the sample.

The clonotype originates from an adult in good health. The sequence links TRBV27 to TRBJ1-1; TRBD1 fits 7 bases in the junction. Sequences were derived from peripheral blood, sampled on day 0 of AZD1222 vaccination. The nucleotide sequence reads TGTGCCATCAAAAGTCAGGGGGGGGACACTGAAGCTTTCTTT. Protein translation: CAIKSQGGDTEAFF.